These 32 T cell receptor beta chains came from one sample sequenced in a study of blood T cells in healthy people across ages. The authors ran a second PCR of about 7 to 11 cycles using a sample-barcoded 5' primer and a J-beta primer mix. TCRdb analysed the 5' RACE reads with MiXCR anew, one entry per CDR3 protein. The sample gives 800,000 to 1,000,000 distinct CDR3 sequences, approximately 49% of which show up once; around an eighth is in the top ten. The sequenced sample was blood. The source is a man aged 25 to 40 in good health.

There are a few counts of this clonotype. V usage is TRBV3-1 and J usage is TRBJ2-1; 10 bases fit TRBD2. The CDR3 has 15 amino acids. Unmatched junction bases numbered 7, after V lost 3 bases and J lost 8 bases. Germline V gene sequence: CDR1 LGHDT, CDR2 YNNKEL (reference sequence). CDR3 loop: CASSHSDSGGYEQFF. DNA of the CDR3: TGTGCCAGCAGCCATAGTGATAGCGGGGGGTATGAGCAGTTCTTC.

Note on this clonotype: It may be a read error: a sequence one base away is much more abundant. V and J are TRBV6-5 and TRBJ2-5; 9 positions agree with TRBD2. This CDR3 region has 14 residues. Germline-derived CDR1 and CDR2 are MNHEY and SVGAGI. Losses at the gene ends were 7 bases for V and 3 bases for J; bases not matched to a gene: 6. The CDR3 is CASTVSGGKETQYF. The CDR3 DNA reads TGTGCCAGCACCGTAAGCGGGGGGAAAGAGACCCAGTACTTC.

V and J are TRBV11-1 and TRBJ2-1; D unclear. Germline loops: CDR1 SGHAT, CDR2 FQDESV (reference sequence). The V and J ends lost 4 bases and 2 bases respectively, with 12 bases between them. There are 15 residues in the CDR3. The CDR3 DNA sequence: TGTGCCAGCAGCTCATCCGACTCCCCCTACAATGAGCAGTTCTTC. Its protein is CASSSSDSPYNEQFF.

This clonotype was seen many times. The genes are TRBV5-1 and TRBJ2-3, with D unresolved. Germline CDR1 is SGHRS and CDR2 is YFSETQ. The germline V and J ends were trimmed by 3 bases and 1 base, with 9 bases remaining between them. The CDR3 runs to 14 residues. The CDR3 coding sequence is TGCGCCAGCAGCTCCCGGTCGGGCACAGATACGCAGTATTTT. It encodes CASSSRSGTDTQYF.

This clonotype has just a few counts. The chain joins TRBV25-1 to TRBJ1-2; 7 bases fit TRBD1. The V gene end was trimmed by 0 bases and the J gene end by 6 bases; junction bases not matched to a gene: 4. This CDR3 is built from 14 residues. CDR1 is MGHDK, CDR2 SYGVNS, per germline. This chain's CDR3 is CASSEYDREDGYTF. CDR3 sequence (DNA): TGTGCCAGCAGTGAATATGACAGGGAGGATGGCTACACCTTC.

The chain has TRBV5-1 and TRBJ2-6; D is perhaps TRBD1 (5 bases). The CDR3 length is 15 residues. V was pared by 4 bases and J by 2 bases, with 10 bases between. Germline V gene data show CDR1 as SGHRS and CDR2 as YFSETQ. The CDR3 DNA follows: TGCGCCAGCAGCCCCCAGGGTCCTGGGGCCAACGTCCTGACTTTC. This gives the protein CASSPQGPGANVLTF.

This clonotype showed up just once. The V call is TRBV24-1, the J call TRBJ1-2; D is perhaps TRBD1 (5 bases). V lost 0 bases, J lost 6 bases, and 10 bases lay in between. The CDR3 runs 14 residues. The germline V gene encodes CDR1 KGHDR and CDR2 SFDVKD. The CDR3 DNA follows: TGTGCCACCAGTGATTTGCAGGGTGTTGATGGCTACACCTTC. As protein: CATSDLQGVDGYTF.

This clonotype was detected a few times. V and J are TRBV12-3 or TRBV12-4 and TRBJ2-5; 9 bases map to TRBD2. CDR3 size: 14 residues. The junction had 9 bases not matched to a gene; V was cut back by 2 bases and J by 11 bases. The CDR3 DNA is TGTGCCAGCAGTTTAAATCAGGGACTAGCTGAGCAGTACTTC. As protein: CASSLNQGLAEQYF.

This clonotype was found a few times. The CDR3 region is CASSQELGLRAGGEQFF. The CDR3 nucleotides read TGCGCCAGCAGCCAAGAATTGGGGCTCCGGGCTGGGGGTGAGCAGTTCTTC. This rearrangement joins TRBV4-3 to TRBJ2-1; D could derive from TRBD1 or TRBD2 (5 bases each). This CDR3 has 17 amino acids. Germline CDR1 and CDR2: LGHNA and YSLEER. The ends were cut back, 0 bases at V and 9 bases at J, with 21 bases in the middle.

Remarks on this clonotype: The missing conserved phenylalanine or tryptophan at the end of this CDR3 makes a read error likely. The chain links TRBV12-3 or TRBV12-4 to TRBJ2-3; 12 bases agree with TRBD2. Trimming removed 1 base from V and 7 bases from J; junction bases left unmatched: 6. This CDR3 comprises 16 residues. The CDR3 here is CASSLGPSGGANTQYS. The CDR3 DNA follows: TGTGCCAGCAGTTTAGGGCCTAGCGGGGGGGCAAATACGCAGTATTCC.

This sequence joins TRBV29-1 and TRBJ2-5, with TRBD2 as a possible D gene (6 bases). The J call could be wrong; TRBJ2-7 is a better fit for the DNA end. In germline, CDR1 is SQVTM, CDR2 ANQGSEA. The CDR3 is made up of 17 amino acids. The CDR3 DNA follows: TGCAGCGTCAATCACCGAAGCCGGGGGTGCCCCCCCTACGAGCAGTACTTC. Its translation is CSVNHRSRGCPPYEQYF.

The chain is built from TRBV27 and TRBJ2-5; D possibly corresponds to TRBD1 (6 bases). Deletions cut 3 bases from V and 3 bases from J, with 14 bases between. Per the germline V gene, CDR1 is MNHEY and CDR2 is SMNVEV (reference sequence). The CDR3 is 15 amino acids. The CDR3 DNA is TGTGCCAGCAGTTTCACAGGGATGGGCAAAGAGACCCAGTACTTC. Protein product: CASSFTGMGKETQYF.

A few counts support this clonotype. The chain recombines TRBV12-3 or TRBV12-4 with TRBJ2-1; TRBD2 agrees at 13 bases. The junction had 2 bases not matched to a gene; V was cut back by 0 bases and J by 9 bases. The CDR3 covers 15 residues. Written as DNA, the CDR3 is TGTGCCAGCAGTTTAGCGACTAGCGGGGGGACTGAGCAGTTCTTC. The encoded protein is CASSLATSGGTEQFF.

On this clonotype: This CDR3 is missing its conserved last phenylalanine or tryptophan, likely due to a read error. This sequence joins TRBV18 and TRBJ1-5; 7 positions agree with TRBD1. Germline CDR1 KGHSH, CDR2 LQKENI. This CDR3 has 14 amino acids. V lost 3 bases to trimming and J lost 8 bases; unmatched junction nucleotides: 7. CDR3 protein: CASSPSGQLKPQHS. Here the CDR3 DNA reads TGTGCCAGCTCACCCTCGGGACAGCTAAAGCCCCAGCATTCT.

The J gene is TRBJ2-3, the V gene TRBV20-1; D gene ambiguous. The CDR3 is 15 amino acids. Germline CDR1 is DFQATT and CDR2 is SNEGSKA (reference sequence). V was cut by 5 bases and J by 1 base, with 16 bases left in between. The CDR3 DNA reads as TGCAGTGCTCTCAGACCCCTTGTCCGCACAGATACGCAGTATTTT. Amino acid sequence: CSALRPLVRTDTQYF.

In nucleotides, the CDR3 is TGTGCCAGCAGCTTTACAGGGGCGAATGAGCAGTTCTTC. Amino acid sequence: CASSFTGANEQFF. The rearrangement joins TRBV7-2 to TRBJ2-1, with TRBD1 matching 7 bases. Germline V lookup: CDR1 SGHTA, CDR2 FQGNSA. The CDR3 length is 13 residues. J lost 7 bases, V lost 3 bases, and 3 bases had no gene match.

This clonotype has just a few counts. This chain links TRBV5-8 with TRBJ2-1, with TRBD2 matching 9 bases. The CDR3 consists of 14 residues. V shed 4 bases and J 6 bases; nucleotides not matched to a gene: 5. From germline, CDR1 is SGHTS and CDR2 YDEGEE. DNA for the CDR3: TGTGCCAGCAGCCTGCGACTAGCGGCCAATGAGCAGTTCTTC. Encoded protein: CASSLRLAANEQFF. Supplemented by reference TRBV5-8 and TRBJ2-1, the full variable domain reads EAGVTQSPTHLIKTRGQQATLRCSPISGHTSVYWYQQALGLGLQFLLWYDEGEERNRGNFPPRFSGRQFPNYSSELNVNALELEDSALYLCASSLRLAANEQFFGPGTRLTVL.

The chain has TRBV6-5 and TRBJ1-2; no definite D call. CDR3 size: 13 residues. Germline V lookup: CDR1 MNHEY, CDR2 SVGAGI. V was shortened by 5 bases and J by 3 bases, with 10 bases between the two germline ends. CDR3 amino acids: CASSDNGYYGYTF. The CDR3 coding sequence is TGTGCCAGCAGTGACAACGGGTACTATGGCTACACCTTC.

The chain couples TRBV28 to TRBJ1-5; 8 nucleotides line up with TRBD1. V shed 3 bases, J shed 0 bases, and the junction held 7 bases outside the gene matches. This CDR3 is built from 17 residues. Looked up from germline, CDR1 is MDHEN and CDR2 is SYDVKM. CDR3 DNA: TGTGCCAGCAGTTTGGGGCTCACAGGGGGTAGCAATCAGCCCCAGCATTTT. It is translated as CASSLGLTGGSNQPQHF.

This chain uses TRBV4-2 with TRBJ2-6; D is undetermined. The germline CDR1 and CDR2 sequences are LGHNA and YNFKEQ. The CDR3 consists of 16 residues. Trimming removed 4 bases at V and 0 bases at J, with 10 bases between. Here the CDR3 reads CASSPREPSGANVLTF. DNA for the CDR3: TGTGCCAGCAGCCCCCGCGAGCCCTCTGGGGCCAACGTCCTGACTTTC.

The CDR3 is CATSDTLRAETQYF. The DNA of the CDR3 is TGTGCCACCAGTGACACCCTGCGAGCGGAGACCCAGTACTTC. V and J are TRBV24-1 and TRBJ2-5; D is uncertain. The germline V gene encodes CDR1 KGHDR and CDR2 SFDVKD. The germline V and J ends were trimmed by 4 bases and 5 bases, with 13 bases remaining between them. The CDR3 consists of 14 residues.

V gene TRBV7-2 combines with J gene TRBJ1-2; 8 positions match TRBD1. Per germline, CDR1 SGHTA and CDR2 FQGNSA. J lost 8 bases, V lost 4 bases, and 12 bases had no gene match. The CDR3 has 15 amino acids. The CDR3 nucleotides are TGTGCCAGCAGCTCCCGGGACAGGCCTTTGTTGGGCTACACCTTC. It encodes CASSSRDRPLLGYTF.

This chain joins TRBV7-2 and TRBJ2-3; D may be TRBD2 (6 bases). The CDR3 consists of 13 residues. V shed 1 base and J shed 11 bases, with 13 bases lying between them. Germline V gene sequence: CDR1 SGHTA, CDR2 FQGNSA. In DNA, the CDR3 is TGTGCCAGCAGCTTAGTCGGACTATTCGGGCAGTATTTT. It is translated as CASSLVGLFGQYF.

This clonotype has a handful of counts. The genes are TRBV12-3 or TRBV12-4 and TRBJ1-5; D not resolved. V lost 3 bases to trimming and J lost 2 bases, with 8 bases between them. CDR3 size: 14 residues. CDR3 coding DNA: TGTGCCAGCAGTTTCGGGGTCGGCAATCAGCCCCAGCATTTT. Its protein product is CASSFGVGNQPQHF.

V usage is TRBV4-1 and J usage is TRBJ2-7, with D maybe TRBD1 (7 bases). The germline CDR1 and CDR2 sequences are MGHRA and YSYEKL. The length of the CDR3 is 16 residues. V was clipped by 4 bases and J by 0 bases, with 16 bases between them. The CDR3 bases are TGCGCCAGCAGCCGATCCGCCAGGGGGGTCTCCTACGAGCAGTACTTC. It yields the protein CASSRSARGVSYEQYF.

This chain uses TRBV24-1 with TRBJ2-1; TRBD2 aligns across 14 bases. V gave up 9 bases and J gave up 6 bases; unmatched junction bases: 3. Looked up from germline, CDR1 is KGHDR and CDR2 is SFDVKD. CDR3 length: 14 residues. For the CDR3, the DNA is TGTGCCACCGGACTAGCGGGGGGCGGCAATGAGCAGTTCTTC. This encodes CATGLAGGGNEQFF.

To note about this clonotype: Just one base apart from a much larger clone, this may be a read error. The chain uses TRBV2 and TRBJ2-1, with D hard to call. V shed 3 bases and J shed 12 bases, with 18 bases lying between them. Looked up from germline, CDR1 is SNHLY and CDR2 is FYNNEI. The CDR3 loop spans 14 amino acids. The CDR3, as DNA: TGTGCCAGCAGTGAGTCTGGACCAGGCCACATGCAGTTCTTC. This encodes CASSESGPGHMQFF.

This clonotype was counted only a few times. J is TRBJ2-1 and V is TRBV27, with D maybe TRBD1 (6 bases). This CDR3 comprises 13 residues. Germline CDR1 MNHEY, CDR2 SMNVEV (reference sequence). V was clipped by 5 bases and J by 4 bases, with 9 bases between them. The CDR3 sequence: CASSITGYNEQFF. CDR3 nucleotides: TGTGCCAGCAGTATCACAGGGTACAATGAGCAGTTCTTC.

V gene TRBV9 combines with J gene TRBJ1-2, with a weak D call TRBD1 (5 bases). V was shortened by 0 bases and J by 5 bases, with 17 bases between the two germline ends. This CDR3 contains 16 residues. Germline lookup yields CDR1 SGDLS and CDR2 YYNGEE. CDR3 coding DNA: TGTGCCAGCAGCGTAGGCAGGGACGGGCGGAATTATGGCTACACCTTC. Residues: CASSVGRDGRNYGYTF.

J is TRBJ1-5 and V is TRBV15; 8 nucleotides align to TRBD1. The CDR3 extends over 16 amino acids. V gave up 3 bases and J gave up 4 bases; unmatched junction bases: 8. The V gene's germline CDR1 is LNHNV and CDR2 YYDKDF (reference sequence). The CDR3 DNA sequence: TGTGCCACCAGCAGCTTGGGGACAGGCTTAAATCAGCCCCAGCATTTT. Its protein is CATSSLGTGLNQPQHF.

This clonotype turned up a few times. V is TRBV12-3 or TRBV12-4 and J is TRBJ1-1, with TRBD1 matching 12 bases. J lost 7 bases, V lost 5 bases, and 8 bases had no gene match. The CDR3 extends over 15 amino acids. The CDR3 protein is CASSPGQGALGEAFF. CDR3 sequence (DNA): TGTGCCAGCAGTCCGGGACAGGGGGCTCTAGGTGAAGCTTTCTTT.

This chain joins TRBV7-2 and TRBJ2-3; 11 bases match TRBD2. Germline CDR1 is SGHTA and CDR2 is FQGNSA. This CDR3 comprises 18 residues. V dropped 2 bases and J dropped 0; count of bases not matched to a gene: 7. The CDR3 is CASSLFGLAGGSTDTQYF. The CDR3 DNA reads TGTGCCAGCAGCTTATTTGGGCTAGCGGGGGGTAGCACAGATACGCAGTATTTT. Based on the CDR3 plus reference TRBV7-2 and TRBJ2-3, the full variable domain is GAGVSQSPSNKVTEKGKDVELRCDPISGHTALYWYRQSLGQGLEFLIYFQGNSAPDKSGLPSDRFSAERTGGSVSTLTIQRTQQEDSAVYLCASSLFGLAGGSTDTQYFGPGTRLTVL.